This T cell receptor (beta chain) was captured by sequencing in a study of cytomegalovirus exposure and HLA in healthy donors. This clone was seen a handful of times. Produced via immunoSEQ multiplex PCR; TCRdb's table is partial and in-frame only. In the table there are under 250,000 clones, about nine tenths of which are singletons. After removal of 3 bases from V and 1 base from J, the junction contained 10 bases not matched to a gene. Germline V gene sequence: CDR1 GTSNPN, CDR2 SVGIG (reference sequence). This CDR3 contains 17 residues. This TCR was recovered from a woman younger than 30 in good health and CMV-seropositive. Sequenced material: PBMCs. This chain uses TRBV30 with TRBJ1-3; 9 bases line up with TRBD1. CDR3 coding DNA: TGTGCCTGGAGGACCGCCCCGGGACAGGGATCTGGAAACACCATATATTTT. Its translation is CAWRTAPGQGSGNTIYF.